The T cell receptor (beta chain) under discussion was sequenced for a study of vaccination effects on CD4 cells after COVID-19. Points from the study as a whole: Clones that were induced by infection or by vaccine showed marked contraction late after vaccination.

The protocol was immunoSEQ multiplex PCR, while the TCRdb copy is restricted to in-frame clones and leaves out a portion. The table has tens of thousands of clones, roughly 79% seen once; the top ten hold about 0.91%. The CDR3 runs 14 residues. The V and J ends lost 1 base and 1 base respectively, with 6 bases between them. From germline, CDR1 is SGDLS and CDR2 YYNGEE. Concerning this clone: What it binds is not known.

Antigen-specific CD4+ T cell clonotypes were called by their expansion after viral peptide-pool culture in ViraFEST. Between days 10 and 11 of culture, CD4+ T cells were separated out. Participants were vaccinated with two doses of either the BNT162b2 or mRNA-1273 vaccine. Half the medium was replaced with IL-2 medium on days 3 and 7. This specimen consisted of CD4+ T cells from PBMCs cultured with HCoV-OC43 spike peptides, obtained after COVID-19 vaccination. Subset: HCoV-OC43 spike overlapping peptide pool stimulation. The genes are TRBV9 and TRBJ2-4, with D perhaps matching TRBD2 (5 bases). This receptor was taken from a human donor who received a COVID-19 vaccine. CDR3 residues: CASSVTGAKNIQYF. The CDR3 DNA reads as TGTGCCAGCAGCGTAACGGGGGCCAAAAACATTCAGTACTTC.